A selection of T cell receptor beta chains follows, all from one sample in a study of Graves' ophthalmopathy and Graves' hyperthyroidism. Via MiXCR, TCRdb re-called the multiplex PCR reads, giving one row per CDR3 protein. The sample has about 1.2 million distinct CDR3 sequences; less than 45% are singletons. The sequencing input was peripheral blood or thyroid tissue (not recorded which). All receptors come from an adult man with Graves' hyperthyroidism. The CDR3 runs from the conserved cysteine through the conserved F or W. Each record gives: V gene, J gene, D gene, clone size, CDR3 protein, CDR3 DNA. The D gene is left open where the match is weak. The listing skips clone size in some rows; elsewhere it reads once, few, many or a size class.

TRBV25-1	TRBJ1-2	NA	NA	CASSETSNRATYGYTF	TGTGCCAGCAGTGAAACGTCTAACAGGGCTACCTATGGCTACACCTTC
TRBV5-1	TRBJ2-7	TRBD2	many	CASSPRGSGRYEQYF	TGCGCCAGCAGCCCTCGCGGTAGCGGGAGGTACGAGCAGTACTTC
TRBV20-1	TRBJ1-1	NA	NA	CSASEGPNTEAFF	TGCAGTGCTAGCGAGGGCCCGAACACTGAAGCTTTCTTT
TRBV20-1	TRBJ2-1	NA	NA	CSASDSDRSSYNEQFF	TGCAGTGCTAGTGACAGCGACCGGAGCTCCTACAATGAGCAGTTCTTC
TRBV4-1	TRBJ2-7	NA	NA	CASSLYDGVVSADEQYF	TGCGCCAGCAGCCTCTACGATGGTGTTGTTTCTGCTGACGAGCAGTACTTC
TRBV7-9	TRBJ2-2	NA	NA	CASSLRGAGANLGELFF	TGTGCCAGCAGCTTAAGGGGGGCGGGGGCCAACCTCGGGGAGCTGTTTTTT
TRBV20-1	TRBJ2-5	NA	many	CSANSPGTGRRGETQYF	TGCAGTGCTAACTCCCCTGGGACTGGGCGGCGGGGAGAGACCCAGTACTTC
TRBV5-1	TRBJ2-7	NA	NA	CASSLASGDFNYEQYF	TGCGCCAGCAGCTTGGCTTCGGGGGACTTCAACTACGAGCAGTACTTC
TRBV14	TRBJ2-7	NA	NA	CASSLEVTLEQYF	TGTGCCAGCAGCCTCGAGGTTACGCTCGAGCAGTACTTC
TRBV5-8	TRBJ2-7	TRBD2	few	CASSFPGLKYYEQYF	TGTGCCAGCAGCTTCCCGGGACTAAAATACTACGAGCAGTACTTC
TRBV4-3	TRBJ2-7	TRBD2	NA	CASSQASGGRDYEQYF	TGCGCCAGCAGCCAAGCTTCGGGGGGAAGAGACTACGAGCAGTACTTC
TRBV7-3	TRBJ2-7	TRBD1	few	CASRSGTGGADEQYF	TGTGCCAGCAGGTCTGGGACAGGGGGCGCCGACGAGCAGTACTTC
TRBV7-9	TRBJ1-5	NA	once	CASSPPGGVQPQHF	TGTGCCAGCAGCCCTCCCGGGGGAGTGCAGCCCCAGCATTTT
TRBV7-8	TRBJ1-1	TRBD1	few	CASSADRGAAEAFF	TGTGCCAGCAGCGCAGACAGGGGGGCGGCTGAAGCTTTCTTT
TRBV2	TRBJ1-1	NA	many	CASRTTTWNTEAFF	TGTGCCAGCAGAACGACAACATGGAACACTGAAGCTTTCTTT
TRBV24-1	TRBJ1-1	NA	many	CATRQGGRNTEAFF	TGTGCCACCAGACAAGGGGGAAGGAACACTGAAGCTTTCTTT
TRBV12-3/TRBV12-4	TRBJ1-2	NA	many	CASRAQESTAYGYTF	TGTGCCAGCAGGGCCCAAGAAAGCACTGCTTATGGCTACACCTTC
TRBV29-1	TRBJ2-7	NA	many	CSVMTDTYEQYF	TGCAGCGTAATGACAGACACCTACGAGCAGTACTTC
TRBV12-5	TRBJ1-1	NA	NA	CASGWDGPGGNTEAFF	TGTGCTAGTGGTTGGGATGGACCCGGGGGGAACACTGAAGCTTTCTTT
TRBV12-3/TRBV12-4	TRBJ1-5	NA	many	CASSPPGIDQPQHF	TGTGCCAGCAGCCCCCCGGGGATCGATCAGCCCCAGCATTTT
TRBV11-2	TRBJ1-5	TRBD1	NA	CASSEGQGIDQPQHF	TGTGCCAGCAGCGAGGGACAGGGGATAGATCAGCCCCAGCATTTT
TRBV11-2	TRBJ2-2	NA	NA	CASSQGGSRPGELFF	TGTGCCAGCAGCCAAGGGGGGTCGAGGCCCGGGGAGCTGTTTTTT
TRBV10-2	TRBJ1-2	NA	few	CASSLDSLLNYGYTF	TGCGCCAGCAGCTTGGACAGTCTTTTAAACTATGGCTACACCTTC
TRBV10-1	TRBJ2-3	NA	few	CASSAPGANTDTQYF	TGCGCCAGCAGCGCGCCAGGGGCGAACACAGATACGCAGTATTTT
TRBV4-1	TRBJ1-3	NA	NA	CASSQLKVSGNTIYF	TGCGCCAGCAGCCAACTGAAAGTCTCTGGAAACACCATATATTTT
TRBV3-1	TRBJ2-5	TRBD2	NA	CASSQRGLAAVETQYF	TGTGCCAGCAGCCAGAGGGGACTAGCGGCAGTGGAGACCCAGTACTTC
TRBV5-6	TRBJ1-1	TRBD1	NA	CASSESTGGRNTEAFF	TGTGCCAGCAGTGAATCGACAGGGGGTAGGAACACTGAAGCTTTCTTT
TRBV9	TRBJ2-6	NA	NA	CASSPRAASGANVLTF	TGTGCCAGCAGCCCAAGAGCGGCTAGCGGGGCCAACGTCCTGACTTTC
TRBV14	TRBJ1-2	NA	many	CASSRTATDGYTF	TGTGCCAGCAGCCGAACGGCTACGGATGGCTACACCTTC
TRBV7-2	TRBJ2-2	TRBD2	NA	CASSTRTSGELFF	TGTGCCAGCAGCACGAGGACTAGCGGGGAGCTGTTTTTT
TRBV29-1	TRBJ2-7	NA	NA	CSVGGPTYEQYF	TGCAGCGTTGGGGGTCCCACCTACGAGCAGTACTTC
TRBV7-2	TRBJ1-2	NA	many	CASSLAVFDGYTF	TGTGCCAGCAGCTTAGCGGTTTTCGATGGCTACACCTTC
TRBV19	TRBJ2-2	NA	few	CASSILGRGAMYTGELFF	TGTGCCAGTAGTATACTAGGGCGGGGAGCAATGTACACCGGGGAGCTGTTTTTT
TRBV7-8	TRBJ2-2	TRBD2	NA	CASSLVLAGATPNTGELFF	TGTGCCAGCAGCTTAGTACTAGCGGGGGCCACCCCGAACACCGGGGAGCTGTTTTTT
TRBV6-6	TRBJ1-6	NA	NA	CASSYSMHLGSSYNSPLHF	TGTGCCAGCAGTTACTCGATGCATTTAGGTAGCTCCTATAATTCACCCCTCCACTTT
TRBV20-1	TRBJ2-7	NA	many	CSASRRDSISYEQYF	TGCAGTGCTAGCCGGCGGGACAGCATATCCTACGAGCAGTACTTC
TRBV25-1	TRBJ2-1	NA	NA	CASMRGSYNEQFF	TGTGCCAGCATGAGAGGTTCCTACAATGAGCAGTTCTTC
TRBV7-9	TRBJ2-7	NA	NA	CVSSSGDGLPSYEQYF	TGTGTCAGCAGCTCCGGGGACGGACTACCATCCTACGAGCAGTACTTC
TRBV7-8	TRBJ1-6	TRBD1	few	CASSLRLGDRGSPLHF	TGTGCCAGCAGTTTACGTTTAGGAGACAGGGGCTCACCCCTCCACTTT
TRBV29-1	TRBJ2-7	TRBD2	many	CSAVTSRYTKQYF	TGCAGCGCCGTGACTAGCAGATATACGAAGCAGTACTTC
TRBV7-2	TRBJ2-5	TRBD1	many	CASSLGQGGRPETQYF	TGTGCCAGCAGCCTAGGACAGGGAGGCAGGCCGGAGACCCAGTACTTC